This TCR beta chain was identified in a study of cytomegalovirus exposure and HLA in healthy donors. General study findings and limits: Being indistinguishable, some V segments were excluded, TRBV6-2 and TRBV6-3 among them. Earlier findings revealed that most TCR beta V segments proved productive either about 90% or about 30% of the time.

Vbeta (60) and Jbeta (13) primers were used in the PCR. Clones were read by immunoSEQ multiplex PCR, and TCRdb kept only the in-frame ones, dropping some. The sample gives fewer than 250,000 clones, around 87% of which show up once; approximately 1.9% is in the top ten. Germline CDR1 MNHNS, CDR2 SASEGT. This CDR3 region has 14 residues. V shed 4 bases, J shed 5 bases, and the junction held 7 bases outside the gene matches. About this clone: Its antigen is unidentified.

The sample taken for sequencing was PBMCs. This sequence was found in a woman aged 18-29 years in good health and CMV-seronegative. V is TRBV6-1 and J is TRBJ1-1; TRBD1 agrees at 7 bases. The CDR3 region has the DNA TGTGCCAGCAGTGTTGCAGGGGGTAGGACTGAAGCTTTCTTT. This gives the protein CASSVAGGRTEAFF.